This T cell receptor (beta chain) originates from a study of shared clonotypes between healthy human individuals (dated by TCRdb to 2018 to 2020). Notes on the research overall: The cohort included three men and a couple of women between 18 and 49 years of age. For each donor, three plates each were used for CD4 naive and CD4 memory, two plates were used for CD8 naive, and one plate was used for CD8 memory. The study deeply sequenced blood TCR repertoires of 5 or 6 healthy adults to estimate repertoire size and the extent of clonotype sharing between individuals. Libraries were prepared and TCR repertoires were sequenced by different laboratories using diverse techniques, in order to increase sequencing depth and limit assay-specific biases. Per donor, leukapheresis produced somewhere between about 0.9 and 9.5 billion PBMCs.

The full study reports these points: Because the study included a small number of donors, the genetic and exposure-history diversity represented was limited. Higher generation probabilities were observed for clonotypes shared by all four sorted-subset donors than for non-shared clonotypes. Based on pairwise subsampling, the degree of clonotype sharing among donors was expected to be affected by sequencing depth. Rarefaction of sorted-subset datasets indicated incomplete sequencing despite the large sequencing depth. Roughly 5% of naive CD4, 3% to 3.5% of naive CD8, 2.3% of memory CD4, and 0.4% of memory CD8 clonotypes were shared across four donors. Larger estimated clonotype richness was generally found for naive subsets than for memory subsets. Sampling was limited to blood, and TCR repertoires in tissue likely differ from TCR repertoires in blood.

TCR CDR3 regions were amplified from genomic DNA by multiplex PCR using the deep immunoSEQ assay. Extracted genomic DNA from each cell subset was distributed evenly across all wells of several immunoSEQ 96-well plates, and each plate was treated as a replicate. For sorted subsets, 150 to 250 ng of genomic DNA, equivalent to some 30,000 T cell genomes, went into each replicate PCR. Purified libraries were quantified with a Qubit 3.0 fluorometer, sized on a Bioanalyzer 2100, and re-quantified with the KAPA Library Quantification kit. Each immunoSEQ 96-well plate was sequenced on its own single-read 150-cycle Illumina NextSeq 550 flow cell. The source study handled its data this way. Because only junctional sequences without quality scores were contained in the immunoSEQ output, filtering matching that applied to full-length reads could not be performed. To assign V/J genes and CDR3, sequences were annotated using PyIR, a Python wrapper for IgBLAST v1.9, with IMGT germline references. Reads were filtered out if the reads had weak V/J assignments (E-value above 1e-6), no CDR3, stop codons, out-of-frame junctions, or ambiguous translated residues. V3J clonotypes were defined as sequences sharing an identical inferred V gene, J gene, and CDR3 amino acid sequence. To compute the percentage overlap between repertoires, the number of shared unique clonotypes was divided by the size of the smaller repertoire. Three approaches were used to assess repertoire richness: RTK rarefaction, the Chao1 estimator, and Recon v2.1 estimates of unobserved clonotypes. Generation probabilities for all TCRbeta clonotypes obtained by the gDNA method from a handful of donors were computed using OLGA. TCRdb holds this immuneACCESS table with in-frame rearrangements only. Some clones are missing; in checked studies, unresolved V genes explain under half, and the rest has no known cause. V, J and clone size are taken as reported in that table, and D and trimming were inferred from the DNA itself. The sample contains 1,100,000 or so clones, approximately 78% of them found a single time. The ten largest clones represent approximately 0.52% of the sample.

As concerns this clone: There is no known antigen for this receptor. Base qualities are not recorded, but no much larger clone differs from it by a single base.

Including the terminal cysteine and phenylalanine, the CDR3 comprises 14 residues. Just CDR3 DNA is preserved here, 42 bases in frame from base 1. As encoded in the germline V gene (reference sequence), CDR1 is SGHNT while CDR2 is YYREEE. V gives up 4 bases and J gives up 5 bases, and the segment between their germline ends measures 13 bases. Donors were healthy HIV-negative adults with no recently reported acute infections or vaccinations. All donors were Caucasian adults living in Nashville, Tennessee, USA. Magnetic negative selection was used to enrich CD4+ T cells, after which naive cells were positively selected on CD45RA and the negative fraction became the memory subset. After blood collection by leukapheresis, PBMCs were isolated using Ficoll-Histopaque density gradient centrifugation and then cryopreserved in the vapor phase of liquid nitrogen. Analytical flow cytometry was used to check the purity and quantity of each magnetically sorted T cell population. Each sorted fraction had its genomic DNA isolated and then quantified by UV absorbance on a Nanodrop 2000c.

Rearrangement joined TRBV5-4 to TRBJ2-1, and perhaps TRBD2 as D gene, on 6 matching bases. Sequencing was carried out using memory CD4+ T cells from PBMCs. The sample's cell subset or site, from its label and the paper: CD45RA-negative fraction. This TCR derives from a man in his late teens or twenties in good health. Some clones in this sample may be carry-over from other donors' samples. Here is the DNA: TGTGCCAGCAGCCTTGTGACTAGGGACAATGAGCAGTTCTTC. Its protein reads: CASSLVTRDNEQFF.